One sample yielded the 26 T cell receptor beta chains listed below, sequenced in a study of post-analysis software for immune sequencing data. Study outcomes and limitations: Roughly five TRBV segments occurring more often in patients than controls included TRBV5-6, TRBV5-1 and TRBV20-1.

No antigen has been identified for these receptors. Unique molecular identifiers had been added to the TCR beta cDNA libraries. TCRdb redid the calling of the PCR reads with MiXCR, one entry per CDR3 protein. The sample lists 750,000 to 950,000 distinct CDR3 sequences, approximately 53% occurring once. The sequencing input was blood. The source is a girl aged 5 to 17 with multiple sclerosis.

V gene TRBV18 combines with J gene TRBJ2-1; the match to TRBD2 covers 14 bases. The V and J ends lost 2 bases and 6 bases, in that order; junction bases with no gene match: 3. Germline lookup yields CDR1 KGHSH and CDR2 LQKENI. The CDR3 length is 16 residues. Here the CDR3 reads CASSPWGTSGSNEQFF. Written as DNA, the CDR3 is TGTGCCAGCTCACCATGGGGGACTAGCGGGAGCAATGAGCAGTTCTTC.

In this sample, this clonotype turned up many times. The CDR3: CASSPGTPSYEQYF. For the CDR3, the DNA is TGTGCCAGCAGCCCCGGGACGCCCTCCTACGAGCAGTACTTC. The chain links TRBV7-3 to TRBJ2-7; perhaps D is TRBD1 or TRBD2 (5 bases each). This CDR3 comprises 14 residues. In germline, CDR1 is SGHTA, CDR2 FQGTGA. V lost 5 bases, J lost 0 bases, and 11 bases lay in between.

This clonotype was picked up a small number of times. The V and J genes are TRBV5-1 and TRBJ2-1, with D uncertain. Trimming pared 4 bases from V and 3 bases from J, leaving 8 bases between. Germline V gene lookup returns CDR1 SGHRS and CDR2 YFSETQ. The length of the CDR3 is 13 residues. The CDR3 DNA is TGCGCCAGCAGCCCCGACATCTACAATGAGCAGTTCTTC. Protein product: CASSPDIYNEQFF.

The chain carries TRBV10-3 and TRBJ1-2, with TRBD1 as a possible D gene (6 bases). Trimming removed 7 bases from V and 4 bases from J, with 16 bases in between. The CDR3 consists of 14 residues. Germline CDR1 reads ENHRY; CDR2 reads SYGVKD. The CDR3: CAINPTGPGYGYTF. The CDR3 coding sequence is TGTGCCATCAATCCGACAGGCCCGGGCTATGGCTACACCTTC.

V usage is TRBV9 and J usage is TRBJ2-1; TRBD1 or TRBD2 may be the D gene (5 bases each). The germline V and J ends were trimmed by 7 bases and 0 bases, with 11 bases remaining between them. The CDR3 extends over 14 amino acids. Germline values: CDR1 SGDLS, CDR2 YYNGEE. DNA for the CDR3: TGTGCCAGCGGTGGGGGACGCTCCTACAATGAGCAGTTCTTC. Its translation is CASGGGRSYNEQFF.

V gene TRBV27 combines with J gene TRBJ2-3, with unresolved D. The V end was cut by 1 base, the J end by 3 bases, with 5 bases between. This CDR3 contains 13 residues. Germline loops: CDR1 MNHEY, CDR2 SMNVEV (reference sequence). CDR3 region: CASSLFETDTQYF. The CDR3 DNA sequence: TGTGCCAGCAGTTTATTTGAGACAGATACGCAGTATTTT.

This chain connects TRBV5-1 to TRBJ2-5, with 10 nucleotides matching TRBD2. Germline V gene lookup returns CDR1 SGHRS and CDR2 YFSETQ. V was clipped by 3 bases and J by 5 bases; unmatched bases: 7. The CDR3 covers 15 residues. As DNA, the CDR3 is TGCGCCAGCAGCTCTAGCGGGAGACCCCAGGAGACCCAGTACTTC. Amino acids: CASSSSGRPQETQYF.

The chain couples TRBV27 to TRBJ2-1; no clear D gene. Germline V lookup: CDR1 MNHEY, CDR2 SMNVEV (reference sequence). The V and J ends lost 6 bases and 0 bases respectively, with 15 bases between them. This CDR3 is built from 16 residues. This chain's CDR3 is CASSLVRVSSYNEQFF. In nucleotides, the CDR3 is TGTGCCAGCAGCTTGGTAAGGGTTAGCTCCTACAATGAGCAGTTCTTC.

On this clonotype: At one end, the junction sequence differs from germline, possibly due to a read error. The chain employs TRBV29-1 and TRBJ2-7; 7 bases are a match to TRBD2. The CDR3 runs 12 residues. Germline CDR1 and CDR2: SQVTM and ANQGSEA. This CDR3 is CSATGGPYERYF. CDR3 sequence (DNA): TGCAGCGCCACGGGAGGCCCCTACGAGCGGTACTTC.

The genes are TRBV2 and TRBJ1-2; 7 bases are shared with TRBD1. Germline V gives CDR1 SNHLY, CDR2 FYNNEI. This CDR3 is built from 14 residues. The junction had 4 bases not matched to a gene; V was cut back by 2 bases and J by 4 bases. The CDR3 sequence: CASSETTGTYGYTF. The DNA for the CDR3 is TGTGCCAGCAGTGAAACGACAGGGACCTATGGCTACACCTTC.

This clonotype was observed a handful of times. This chain joins TRBV12-3 or TRBV12-4 and TRBJ2-7; TRBD2 matches at 8 bases. V was clipped by 7 bases and J by 0 bases; unmatched bases: 5. The CDR3 is made up of 14 amino acids. CDR3 residues: CASTIAGSSYEQYF. CDR3 coding DNA: TGTGCCAGCACCATAGCGGGGAGCTCCTACGAGCAGTACTTC.

The rearrangement links TRBV20-1 to TRBJ2-5; possible D gene TRBD2, 5 bases. Gene TRBJ2-7 matches the end of the DNA better, so the J call may be wrong. In germline, CDR1 is DFQATT, CDR2 SNEGSKA (reference sequence). The CDR3 is 13 residues long. The CDR3 loop is CSASPPSGYEQYF. The CDR3 region has the DNA TGCAGTGCCTCCCCCCCCAGCGGCTACGAGCAGTACTTC.

This chain uses TRBV12-3 or TRBV12-4 with TRBJ2-7; 15 nucleotides agree with TRBD2. This CDR3 contains 18 residues. The V and J ends lost 6 bases and 0 bases, in that order; junction bases with no gene match: 9. This CDR3 reads CASSPGLAGGQSSYEQYF. The CDR3 nucleotides read TGTGCCAGCAGCCCGGGACTAGCGGGAGGACAAAGCTCCTACGAGCAGTACTTC.

The V call is TRBV5-6, the J call TRBJ2-7; 7 bases map to TRBD1. The CDR3 extends over 14 amino acids. J lost 5 bases, V lost 3 bases, and 8 bases had no gene match. Germline V gene data show CDR1 as SGHDT and CDR2 as YYEEEE. The CDR3 region has the DNA TGTGCCAGCAGCTACAGGGGTTTGAGCCACGAGCAGTACTTC. Protein: CASSYRGLSHEQYF.

For this clonotype: One end of the junction varies from germline; a read error may be responsible. J is TRBJ2-7 and V is TRBV20-1, with D perhaps matching TRBD1 (8 bases). Germline V gives CDR1 DFQATT, CDR2 SNEGSKA (reference sequence). CDR3 length: 15 residues. The CDR3 DNA reads TGCAGTGCAACGGATACCCTGACAGGGGCGGGGGAGCGGTACTTC. Translation: CSATDTLTGAGERYF.

This chain connects TRBV29-1 to TRBJ2-7, with TRBD1 matching over 7 bases. The CDR3 contains 12 residues. Germline V lookup: CDR1 SQVTM, CDR2 ANQGSEA. V dropped 3 bases and J dropped 10; count of bases not matched to a gene: 9. The CDR3, as DNA: TGCAGCGTTGACAGTAAGGGGGCGGAACAGTACTTC. Translated: CSVDSKGAEQYF.

CDR3 sequence reads: CSVEGVDNQPQHF. DNA for the CDR3: TGCAGCGTTGAAGGAGTAGACAATCAGCCCCAGCATTTT. The chain is built from TRBV29-1 and TRBJ1-5; D not certain. Germline V CDR1 and CDR2: SQVTM, ANQGSEA. With 1 base removed from V and 3 bases from J, the gap between germline ends came to 7 bases. This CDR3 is 13 amino acids long.

The chain recombines TRBV6-5 with TRBJ1-2; 8 bases agree with TRBD1. The CDR3 has 13 amino acids. Trimming took 0 bases from V and 8 from J; bases not matched to a gene: 2. Germline CDR1 MNHEY, CDR2 SVGAGI. This CDR3 reads CASSYSTGVGYTF. The CDR3 bases are TGTGCCAGCAGTTACTCGACAGGGGTCGGCTACACCTTC.

This clonotype was found a few times. The chain combines TRBV12-3 or TRBV12-4 with TRBJ2-1; 11 nucleotides align to TRBD2. Trimming cost V 2 bases and J 7 bases; bases outside gene matches: 7. The CDR3 is 16 residues long. The CDR3 DNA is TGTGCCAGCAGTTTATCTGGCCTAGCGGGAGGTAATGAGCAGTTCTTC. Residues: CASSLSGLAGGNEQFF.

This clonotype has only a few counts. This chain links TRBV15 with TRBJ1-2, with 7 bases identical to TRBD1. Germline V gene data show CDR1 as LNHNV and CDR2 as YYDKDF (reference sequence). CDR3 length equals 15 residues. V dropped 1 base and J dropped 4; count of bases not matched to a gene: 6. The CDR3 sequence is CATSRVGGQTYGYTF. The CDR3 DNA is TGTGCCACCAGCAGAGTAGGGGGCCAGACCTATGGCTACACCTTC.

The V gene is TRBV14, the J gene TRBJ2-7, with a possible D match to TRBD1 (5 bases). Germline V gives CDR1 SGHDN, CDR2 FVKESK. CDR3 length: 13 residues. V lost 4 bases, J lost 5 bases, and 12 bases lay in between. The CDR3 coding sequence is TGTGCCAGCAGCCTAAGGTTCAGGGACGAGCAGTACTTC. Its translation is CASSLRFRDEQYF.

The chain links TRBV15 to TRBJ1-1; D gene unclear. The CDR3 totals 12 residues. Trimming shortened V by 1 base and J by 5 bases, and 5 bases separated the two germline ends. Germline lookup yields CDR1 LNHNV and CDR2 YYDKDF (reference sequence). The CDR3 DNA sequence: TGTGCCACCAGCAGAGGGTTTACTGAAGCTTTCTTT. Protein sequence: CATSRGFTEAFF.

The V call is TRBV20-1, the J call TRBJ2-3; tentative D call: TRBD2 (6 bases). CDR3 length: 11 residues. V lost 5 bases, J lost 8 bases, and 11 bases lay in between. Per the germline V gene, CDR1 is DFQATT and CDR2 is SNEGSKA (reference sequence). The DNA of the CDR3 is TGCAGTGCTTACACTAGCTCTACGCAGTATTTT. It codes for CSAYTSSTQYF.

This clonotype occurred a few times. This chain uses TRBV20-1 with TRBJ1-2; no reliable D call. The CDR3 loop spans 13 amino acids. Trimming took off 3 bases at V and 2 bases at J, with 10 bases between the two ends. The germline CDR1 and CDR2 sequences are DFQATT and SNEGSKA (reference sequence). The CDR3 DNA reads as TGCAGTGCTAGGGTGTTAGGGAACTATGGCTACACCTTC. Translating gives CSARVLGNYGYTF.

The gene calls are TRBV5-8 and TRBJ2-1; 7 nucleotides line up with TRBD2. V shed 0 bases and J 5 bases; nucleotides not matched to a gene: 8. Germline-derived CDR1 and CDR2 are SGHTS and YDEGEE. The CDR3 contains 16 residues. Here the CDR3 reads CASSLVQRGFHNEQFF. The CDR3 nucleotides read TGTGCCAGCAGCTTGGTTCAGCGGGGCTTCCACAATGAGCAGTTCTTC.

The chain is built from TRBV7-8 and TRBJ2-1, with D possibly being TRBD2 (6 bases). Germline V gene sequence: CDR1 SGHVS, CDR2 FQNEAQ. V lost 5 bases, J lost 8 bases, and 19 bases lay in between. This CDR3 is built from 15 residues. The CDR3 DNA sequence: TGTGCCAGCAGCCCAGAGGGACTGCGACGGCATGAGCAGTTCTTC. Translation gives CASSPEGLRRHEQFF.